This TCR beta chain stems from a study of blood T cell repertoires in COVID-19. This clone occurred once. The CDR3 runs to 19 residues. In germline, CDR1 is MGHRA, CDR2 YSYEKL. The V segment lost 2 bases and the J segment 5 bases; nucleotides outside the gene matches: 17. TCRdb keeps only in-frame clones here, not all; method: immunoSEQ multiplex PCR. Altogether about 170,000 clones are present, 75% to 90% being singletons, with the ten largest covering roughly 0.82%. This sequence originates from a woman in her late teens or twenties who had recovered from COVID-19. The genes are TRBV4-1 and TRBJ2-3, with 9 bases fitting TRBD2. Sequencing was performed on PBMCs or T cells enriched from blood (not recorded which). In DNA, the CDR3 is TGCGCCAGCAGCCAATTAGCCCCAGTGGCGGGAGGGCTTCAAGATACGCAGTATTTT. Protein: CASSQLAPVAGGLQDTQYF.